Below are 18 T cell receptor beta chains sequenced from a single sample in a study of T cell responses to AZD1222 COVID-19 vaccine. Clones were sequenced by immunoSEQ multiplex PCR, and TCRdb holds only the in-frame ones, with some missing. This sample yields some 80,000 clones, of which more than 60% are seen a single time; 27% belongs to the top ten. The sample consisted of peripheral blood, taken 28 days after the second dose of the MenACWY control vaccine. Receptors were obtained from an adult who received the MenACWY meningococcal vaccine as a control.

The rearrangement joins TRBV7-9 to TRBJ1-1; no clear D gene. The V gene's germline CDR1 is SEHNR and CDR2 FQNEAQ (reference sequence). The ends were cut back, 3 bases at V and 0 bases at J, with 11 bases in the middle. This CDR3 has 15 amino acids. In DNA, the CDR3 is TGTGCCAGCAGCTTTGACGGAACCTTGAACACTGAAGCTTTCTTT. Protein: CASSFDGTLNTEAFF.

V gene TRBV28 combines with J gene TRBJ2-3, with TRBD2 identical over 7 bases. Germline CDR1 is MDHEN and CDR2 is SYDVKM. The V gene end was trimmed by 3 bases and the J gene end by 4 bases; junction bases not matched to a gene: 7. The CDR3 is 15 residues long. CDR3 region: CASSFRRGVADTQYF. CDR3 nucleotide sequence: TGTGCCAGCAGTTTTAGACGGGGGGTCGCAGATACGCAGTATTTT.

V usage is TRBV2 and J usage is TRBJ2-3; D remains ambiguous. V was cut by 8 bases and J by 2 bases, with 17 bases left in between. The CDR3 consists of 15 residues. Germline V gives CDR1 SNHLY, CDR2 FYNNEI. CDR3 loop: CASQAQSISTDTQYF. CDR3 DNA: TGTGCCAGCCAAGCACAGAGCATATCCACAGATACGCAGTATTTT. The whole variable domain, remainder taken from reference TRBV2 and TRBJ2-3, is EPEVTQTPSHQVTQMGQEVILRCVPISNHLYFYWYRQILGQKVEFLVSFYNNEISEKSEIFDDQFSVERPDGSNFTLKIRSTKLEDSAMYFCASQAQSISTDTQYFGPGTRLTVL.

This rearrangement joins TRBV11-2 to TRBJ1-2; D is perhaps TRBD1 (6 bases). V gave up 5 bases and J gave up 5 bases, with 15 bases separating them. The CDR3 loop spans 14 amino acids. Germline-derived CDR1 and CDR2 are SGHAT and FQNNGV. CDR3 DNA sequence: TGTGCCAGCAGCCCGAACAGGGTGGGGTATGGCTACACCTTC. Protein sequence: CASSPNRVGYGYTF.

This chain joins TRBV6-1 and TRBJ1-5, with 7 bases matching TRBD1. This CDR3 has 15 residues. The V gene's germline CDR1 is MNHNS and CDR2 SASEGT. Germline trimming cut 2 bases from V and 6 bases from J; bases unmatched to any gene: 7. The CDR3 loop reads CASSELPTGPQPQHF. The CDR3 nucleotides are TGTGCCAGCAGTGAACTCCCGACAGGGCCTCAGCCCCAGCATTTT.

The chain has TRBV7-2 and TRBJ2-1; unclear D gene. This CDR3 contains 12 residues. Per germline, CDR1 SGHTA and CDR2 FQGNSA. The ends were cut back, 4 bases at V and 9 bases at J, with 10 bases in the middle. The CDR3 region has the DNA TGTGCCAGCAGCTCCGCCTGGGGTGAGCAGTTCTTC. It encodes CASSSAWGEQFF.

This chain links TRBV19 with TRBJ1-2, with D possibly TRBD1 on 5 matching bases. CDR1 is LNHDA and CDR2 is SQIVND in the germline V gene (reference sequence). The V gene lost 3 bases and the J gene lost 7 bases, with 9 bases spanning the gap. This CDR3 spans 12 amino acids. CDR3 sequence reads: CASSIAGIGYTF. DNA for the CDR3: TGTGCCAGTAGTATTGCAGGGATTGGCTACACCTTC.

This sequence joins TRBV19 and TRBJ1-5; D not certain. Trimming pared 0 bases from V and 9 bases from J, leaving 15 bases between. From germline, CDR1 is LNHDA and CDR2 SQIVND (reference sequence). The CDR3 contains 15 residues. The CDR3 sequence is CASSIERGWGRPQHF. The CDR3 DNA follows: TGTGCCAGTAGTATAGAGCGAGGGTGGGGAAGGCCCCAGCATTTT.

Comments on this clone: Other DNA sequences from this sample encode an identical CDR3 as well. V and J are TRBV18 and TRBJ1-3; unclear D gene. CDR3 length: 14 amino acids. Germline V gene data show CDR1 as KGHSH and CDR2 as LQKENI. Trimming took off 2 bases at V and 4 bases at J, with 9 bases between the two ends. The DNA for the CDR3 is TGTGCCAGCTCACCAGCCAGTTCAGGAAACACCATATATTTT. Translated: CASSPASSGNTIYF.

V is TRBV7-2 and J is TRBJ2-3, with TRBD2 matching 9 bases. The CDR3 runs to 16 residues. The V segment lost 6 bases and the J segment 2 bases; nucleotides outside the gene matches: 9. The V gene's germline CDR1 is SGHTA and CDR2 FQGNSA. CDR3 nucleotides: TGTGCCAGCAGTAATATGCGGGAGGGCCCCACAGATACGCAGTATTTT. Its translation is CASSNMREGPTDTQYF. The variable domain in full, completed from reference TRBV7-2 and TRBJ2-3, reads GAGVSQSPSNKVTEKGKDVELRCDPISGHTALYWYRQSLGQGLEFLIYFQGNSAPDKSGLPSDRFSAERTGGSVSTLTIQRTQQEDSAVYLCASSNMREGPTDTQYFGPGTRLTVL.

This clone was counted between two and nine times. The chain couples TRBV5-1 to TRBJ1-2, with TRBD1 matching 7 bases. The CDR3 has 14 amino acids. Germline-derived CDR1 and CDR2 are SGHRS and YFSETQ. Trimming took 6 bases from V and 0 from J; bases not matched to a gene: 5. This CDR3 reads CASKSGTANYGYTF. DNA for the CDR3: TGCGCCAGCAAATCCGGGACAGCTAACTATGGCTACACCTTC.

This chain connects TRBV7-9 to TRBJ1-1; no definite D call. This CDR3 is built from 12 residues. The germline V and J ends were trimmed by 1 base and 10 bases, with 10 bases remaining between them. Germline values: CDR1 SEHNR, CDR2 FQNEAQ (reference sequence). The CDR3 coding sequence is TGTGCCAGCAGCTTAGATCTCGGCGCAGCTTTCTTT. Translating gives CASSLDLGAAFF.

V usage is TRBV5-4 and J usage is TRBJ2-1; no definite D call. From germline, CDR1 is SGHNT and CDR2 YYREEE (reference sequence). V was trimmed by 5 bases and J by 3 bases, leaving 9 bases between them. The CDR3 runs 13 residues. CDR3 DNA: TGTGCCAGCAGTCACCGGGTCTACAATGAGCAGTTCTTC. Protein: CASSHRVYNEQFF.

Comment on this clone: Mismatch with germline at one junction end may stem from a read error. The rearrangement joins TRBV25-1 to TRBJ2-5; D uncertain. The germline V gene has CDR1 MGHDK and CDR2 SYGVNS. This CDR3 has 12 amino acids. Here the CDR3 reads CASSDNGITRDF. The CDR3 bases are TGTGCCAGCAGTGACAATGGGATAACACGGGACTTC.

This chain links TRBV6-5 with TRBJ2-1; D unresolved. The germline CDR1 and CDR2 sequences are MNHEY and SVGAGI. CDR3 length: 13 amino acids. Trimming stripped 5 bases from V and 13 bases from J, with 18 bases between. The CDR3: CASSPDLSIRQFF. CDR3 DNA sequence: TGTGCCAGCAGTCCCGACCTCTCTATCAGACAGTTCTTC.

The table lists this clone with a few counts. This chain connects TRBV11-1 to TRBJ2-5; D is perhaps TRBD1 (6 bases). CDR1 is SGHAT, CDR2 FQDESV, per germline (reference sequence). The CDR3 is 16 residues long. V lost 1 base and J lost 4, with 16 bases in between. The CDR3 spells CASSLGNQGFGETQYF. The CDR3 coding sequence is TGTGCCAGCAGCTTAGGAAATCAGGGGTTCGGAGAGACCCAGTACTTC. Based on the CDR3 plus reference TRBV11-1 and TRBJ2-5, the full variable domain is EAEVAQSPRYKITEKSQAVAFWCDPISGHATLYWYRQILGQGPELLVQFQDESVVDDSQLPKDRFSAERLKGVDSTLKIQPAELGDSAMYLCASSLGNQGFGETQYFGPGTRLLVL.

The rearrangement joins TRBV29-1 to TRBJ1-1; the D is unclear. V lost 1 base and J 5 bases, leaving 14 bases between the germline ends. This CDR3 region has 14 residues. Germline V lookup: CDR1 SQVTM, CDR2 ANQGSEA. The CDR3 spells CSVEVAGGRTEAFF. The CDR3 bases are TGCAGCGTTGAAGTAGCGGGCGGTAGGACTGAAGCTTTCTTT.

V and J are TRBV15 and TRBJ2-7; 7 positions agree with TRBD1. The ends lost 2 bases at V and 0 bases at J; junction bases unmatched: 10. The germline V gene encodes CDR1 LNHNV and CDR2 YYDKDF (reference sequence). This CDR3 is 17 amino acids long. CDR3 loop: CATSRNLGTDGSYEQYF. Here the CDR3 DNA reads TGTGCCACCAGCAGAAACTTGGGGACAGACGGCTCCTACGAGCAGTACTTC.